This record concerns one TCR beta chain sequence. Antigen: not known. CDR1 is MNHNS and CDR2 is SASEGT in the germline V gene. CDR3 length: 15 residues. Trimming took 6 bases from V and 1 from J; bases not matched to a gene: 8. These data are taken from a study of T cell clones after liver transplantation. Study-level information: Samples came from ITN030ST, which attempted immunosuppression withdrawal within 2 years of liver transplantation.

Study conclusions and caveats: Circulating graft-donor-reactive CD4 TCRbeta sequences fell significantly post-transplant in 5 of 8 subjects. Rather than being deleted, graft donor-reactive T cells may have moved into the graft.

Measured with immunoSEQ multiplex PCR; TCRdb has only the in-frame clones, and not every one. Here the sample spans 65,000 to 70,000 clones, approximately 92% being singletons. This sequence was found in a human patient who received a liver transplant. Some T cells may have come from the graft donor. The specimen was CD4+ T cells from blood, collected nearly 26 months after liver transplant. The J gene is TRBJ2-5, the V gene TRBV6-1; 7 bases are shared with TRBD2. CDR3 DNA sequence: TGTGCCAGCAGCGCGGGAGTGACAATCCAAGAGACCCAGTACTTC. This codes for CASSAGVTIQETQYF.